This T cell receptor (beta chain) is from a study of blood T cell repertoires in COVID-19. Looked up from germline, CDR1 is SQVTM and CDR2 is ANQGSEA. V lost 3 bases to trimming and J lost 1 base; unmatched junction nucleotides: 2. The CDR3 consists of 14 residues. Sequencing was performed with immunoSEQ multiplex PCR; in TCRdb, only in-frame clones are kept and a portion is missing. The table lists around 180,000 clones, about nine tenths of them singletons. V and J are TRBV29-1 and TRBJ2-2; TRBD2 matches 7 bases. The sequence derives from a man between 65 and 80 years old with active or convalescent COVID-19. The source material was peripheral blood. CDR3 residues: CSVDPSGNTGELFF. In nucleotides, the CDR3 is TGCAGCGTTGATCCTAGCGGGAACACCGGGGAGCTGTTTTTT.